These T cell receptor beta chains were read from a single sample in a study of blood T cell repertoires in COVID-19. Profiled with immunoSEQ multiplex PCR; TCRdb holds only in-frame clones, not every one. The table lists 100,000 or so clones, around 85% of them singletons. The sequenced material came from peripheral blood. The source of these receptors is a woman in her seventies with active or convalescent COVID-19. Both conserved end residues are part of each CDR3. Each record gives: clone size, D gene, V gene, J gene, CDR3 DNA, CDR3 protein. A D gene is named only where the DNA matches it firmly. For some rows the clone size is stated as once, few or many, or as a class when expanded; others skip it.

abundance: NA
d_gene: NA
v_gene: TRBV2
j_gene: TRBJ1-2
CDR3nt: TGTGCCAGCAGTGAAGCGGCCCAGATGGGCTACACCTTC
CDR3aa: CASSEAAQMGYTF

abundance: NA
d_gene: NA
v_gene: TRBV5-8
j_gene: TRBJ1-4
CDR3nt: TGTGCCAGCAGCCGCGACGGGTCCGGCTTTGGTGAAAAACTGTTTTTT
CDR3aa: CASSRDGSGFGEKLFF

abundance: once
d_gene: TRBD2
v_gene: TRBV6-2/TRBV6-3
j_gene: TRBJ2-3
CDR3nt: TGTGCCAGCAGCCAAGGGTATAGCGGGGCGCGCACAGATACGCAGTATTTT
CDR3aa: CASSQGYSGARTDTQYF

abundance: NA
d_gene: NA
v_gene: TRBV28
j_gene: TRBJ1-2
CDR3nt: TGTGCCAGCAGTTTATTGCGTAGTCCGAACTATGGCTACACCTTC
CDR3aa: CASSLLRSPNYGYTF

abundance: NA
d_gene: NA
v_gene: TRBV3-1/TRBV3-2
j_gene: TRBJ2-7
CDR3nt: TGTGCCAGCAGCCGTGACCCTCCCGGAGGGTCCTACGAGCAGTACTTC
CDR3aa: CASSRDPPGGSYEQYF

abundance: NA
d_gene: TRBD1
v_gene: TRBV5-6
j_gene: TRBJ2-1
CDR3nt: TGTGCCAGCAGCTACGACAGGGTGCAGTTCTTC
CDR3aa: CASSYDRVQFF

abundance: NA
d_gene: TRBD1
v_gene: TRBV9
j_gene: TRBJ2-7
CDR3nt: TGTGCCAGCAGCGTAGCCTTTGGACAGGGGGCCCAACAGTACTTC
CDR3aa: CASSVAFGQGAQQYF

abundance: NA
d_gene: TRBD1
v_gene: TRBV4-3
j_gene: TRBJ1-4
CDR3nt: TGCGCCAGCAGCCAAGATACGGCAGGGGGAGAGGGAAAACTGTTTTTT
CDR3aa: CASSQDTAGGEGKLFF

abundance: NA
d_gene: TRBD2
v_gene: TRBV11-2
j_gene: TRBJ2-2
CDR3nt: TGTGCCAGCAGCCGCGCGGGAGGCGGTGGGGAGCTGTTTTTT
CDR3aa: CASSRAGGGGELFF

abundance: once
d_gene: NA
v_gene: TRBV28
j_gene: TRBJ1-2
CDR3nt: TGTGCCCCAATGCATGCGACAGCTACCTCCTATGGCTACACCTTC
CDR3aa: CAPMHATATSYGYTF

abundance: NA
d_gene: NA
v_gene: TRBV7-2
j_gene: TRBJ1-2
CDR3nt: TGTGCCAGCAGCTTCCCGGGGGGTGGCTACACCTTC
CDR3aa: CASSFPGGGYTF

abundance: NA
d_gene: NA
v_gene: TRBV30
j_gene: TRBJ2-2
CDR3nt: TGTGCCTGGAGTGATCCTCCAACTCTAAACACCGGGGAGCTGTTTTTT
CDR3aa: CAWSDPPTLNTGELFF

abundance: NA
d_gene: NA
v_gene: TRBV7-2
j_gene: TRBJ1-2
CDR3nt: TGTGCCAGCAGCGGGGGGGGCACTTTGGGCTATGGCTACACCTTC
CDR3aa: CASSGGGTLGYGYTF

abundance: NA
d_gene: NA
v_gene: TRBV7-3
j_gene: TRBJ2-5
CDR3nt: TGTGCCAGCAGCTTAGCGGGGAGAGAGACCCAGTACTTC
CDR3aa: CASSLAGRETQYF

abundance: NA
d_gene: NA
v_gene: TRBV7-2
j_gene: TRBJ2-7
CDR3nt: TGTGCCAGCAGCTCCCCCCGAGTAGAGCAGTACTTC
CDR3aa: CASSSPRVEQYF

abundance: NA
d_gene: TRBD2
v_gene: TRBV28
j_gene: TRBJ2-3
CDR3nt: TGTGCCAGCAGTTTCAGGGGTTTTTGGGATAGCGGGGGGGCCAGGATTGTCCCAGATACGCAGTATTTT
CDR3aa: CASSFRGFWDSGGARIVPDTQYF

abundance: NA
d_gene: TRBD2
v_gene: TRBV11-3
j_gene: TRBJ2-4
CDR3nt: TGTGCCCCAGGCGGGGGGGGAACCAAAAACATTCAGTACTTC
CDR3aa: CAPGGGGTKNIQYF

abundance: NA
d_gene: TRBD2
v_gene: TRBV11-1
j_gene: TRBJ2-1
CDR3nt: TGTGCCAGCAGCTTACTAGCGGGGTCATCTTACAATGAGCAGTTCTTC
CDR3aa: CASSLLAGSSYNEQFF

abundance: NA
d_gene: NA
v_gene: TRBV29-1
j_gene: TRBJ1-1
CDR3nt: TGCAGCGTTTCGGGGGGAAGTACTGAAGCTTTCTTT
CDR3aa: CSVSGGSTEAFF

abundance: NA
d_gene: TRBD1
v_gene: TRBV6-5
j_gene: TRBJ2-7
CDR3nt: TGTGCCAGCAGATACCGGGACAGGGGGATCTACGAGCAGTACTTC
CDR3aa: CASRYRDRGIYEQYF

abundance: NA
d_gene: NA
v_gene: TRBV15
j_gene: TRBJ2-4
CDR3nt: TGTGCCACCAGCAGAGACCGGTCGGGAAACATTCAGTACTTC
CDR3aa: CATSRDRSGNIQYF

abundance: NA
d_gene: TRBD1
v_gene: TRBV18
j_gene: TRBJ2-7
CDR3nt: TGTGCCAGCTCACCACCGCGGGACAGGGCCCACGAGCAGTACTTC
CDR3aa: CASSPPRDRAHEQYF

abundance: NA
d_gene: TRBD1
v_gene: TRBV5-1
j_gene: TRBJ2-3
CDR3nt: TGCGCCAGCAGCTTGGAAGGTCGACAGGGAACAGATACGCAGTATTTT
CDR3aa: CASSLEGRQGTDTQYF

abundance: NA
d_gene: NA
v_gene: TRBV30
j_gene: TRBJ2-1
CDR3nt: TGTGCCTGGAGTAATTGGGGGGAGTCCCAGTTCTTC
CDR3aa: CAWSNWGESQFF

abundance: NA
d_gene: NA
v_gene: TRBV7-2
j_gene: TRBJ1-1
CDR3nt: TGTGCCAGCAGCTTAGGCGGGACCACGGGACGAATGAACACTGAAGCTTTCTTT
CDR3aa: CASSLGGTTGRMNTEAFF

abundance: NA
d_gene: TRBD1
v_gene: TRBV11-2
j_gene: TRBJ1-2
CDR3nt: TGTGCCAGCAGCTTAGAGGGCGGGACAGGGGGCATCTATGGCTACACCTTC
CDR3aa: CASSLEGGTGGIYGYTF

abundance: few
d_gene: NA
v_gene: TRBV7-2
j_gene: TRBJ2-2
CDR3nt: TGTGCCAGCAGCTTAGTCAGCCAGGGGACCGGGGAGCTGTTTTTT
CDR3aa: CASSLVSQGTGELFF

abundance: NA
d_gene: TRBD1
v_gene: TRBV7-2
j_gene: TRBJ1-4
CDR3nt: TGTGCCAGCAGCCCGCGACAGGGAGATGAAAAACTGTTTTTT
CDR3aa: CASSPRQGDEKLFF

abundance: NA
d_gene: NA
v_gene: TRBV6-2/TRBV6-3
j_gene: TRBJ2-7
CDR3nt: TGTGCCAGCAGTTACCCTGGACAGAAGTACGAGCAGTACTTC
CDR3aa: CASSYPGQKYEQYF

abundance: NA
d_gene: NA
v_gene: TRBV5-4
j_gene: TRBJ2-1
CDR3nt: TGTGCCAGCAGCTGGGGTGAGCGGCCCCCCAATGAGCAGTTCTTC
CDR3aa: CASSWGERPPNEQFF

abundance: NA
d_gene: NA
v_gene: TRBV5-1
j_gene: TRBJ1-1
CDR3nt: TGCGCCAGCAGCTTGAACCCGCCACAGACCCCTGAAGCTTTCTTT
CDR3aa: CASSLNPPQTPEAFF

abundance: NA
d_gene: TRBD1
v_gene: TRBV28
j_gene: TRBJ1-5
CDR3nt: TGTGCCAGCAGTTTACGACAGGGGGTAAATCAGCCCCAGCATTTT
CDR3aa: CASSLRQGVNQPQHF

abundance: NA
d_gene: TRBD1
v_gene: TRBV11-2
j_gene: TRBJ1-1
CDR3nt: TGTGCCAGCAGCTTATCGGGACAGTTGAACACTGAAGCTTTCTTT
CDR3aa: CASSLSGQLNTEAFF

abundance: NA
d_gene: TRBD2
v_gene: TRBV19
j_gene: TRBJ2-4
CDR3nt: TGTGCCAGTAGTGCGGCTAGCGGGGGCAACATTCAGTACTTC
CDR3aa: CASSAASGGNIQYF

abundance: few
d_gene: NA
v_gene: TRBV18
j_gene: TRBJ1-2
CDR3nt: TGTGCCAGCTCACCACCTTTCGGTCCGGGTAATGGCTACACCTTC
CDR3aa: CASSPPFGPGNGYTF

abundance: NA
d_gene: NA
v_gene: TRBV7-2
j_gene: TRBJ1-6
CDR3nt: TGTGCCAGCAGCGGTAATACAGGGAATTCACCCCTCCACTTT
CDR3aa: CASSGNTGNSPLHF

abundance: once
d_gene: TRBD1
v_gene: TRBV7-9
j_gene: TRBJ2-7
CDR3nt: TGTGCCAGCAGCTTGCAGGGGGCAGGGGAGCAGTACTTC
CDR3aa: CASSLQGAGEQYF

abundance: NA
d_gene: NA
v_gene: TRBV10-3
j_gene: TRBJ2-5
CDR3nt: TGTGCCATCAGTGAGTCGAATCGGGCGGGGCAAGAGACCCAGTACTTC
CDR3aa: CAISESNRAGQETQYF

abundance: few
d_gene: NA
v_gene: TRBV7-7
j_gene: TRBJ2-5
CDR3nt: TGTGCTAGCAGCCCGACCGGGACTGGCCAAGAGACCCAGTACTTC
CDR3aa: CASSPTGTGQETQYF

abundance: NA
d_gene: NA
v_gene: TRBV5-1
j_gene: TRBJ2-6
CDR3nt: TGCGCCAGCAGTCAACAGGCTGACGGGGCCAACGTCCTGACTTTC
CDR3aa: CASSQQADGANVLTF

abundance: NA
d_gene: NA
v_gene: TRBV30
j_gene: TRBJ1-5
CDR3nt: TGTGCCTGGAGTCATAGCGGGAGGGGCTCGAATCAGCCCCAGCATTTT
CDR3aa: CAWSHSGRGSNQPQHF